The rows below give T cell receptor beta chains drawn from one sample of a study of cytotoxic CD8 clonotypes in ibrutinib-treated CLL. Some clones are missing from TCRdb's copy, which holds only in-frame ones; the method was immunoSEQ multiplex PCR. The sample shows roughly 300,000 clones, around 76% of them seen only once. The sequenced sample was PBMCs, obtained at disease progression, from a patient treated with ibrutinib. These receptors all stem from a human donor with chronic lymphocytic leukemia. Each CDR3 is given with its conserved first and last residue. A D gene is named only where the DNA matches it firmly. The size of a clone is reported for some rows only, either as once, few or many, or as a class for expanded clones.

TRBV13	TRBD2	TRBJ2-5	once	TGTGCCAGCAGCTTAGGCCTGTGGGCGGGGGGGCTCGAGACCCAGTACTTC	CASSLGLWAGGLETQYF
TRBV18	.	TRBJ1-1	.	TGTGCCAGCGTACAGGCGACCCTTGCTTTCTTT	CASVQATLAFF
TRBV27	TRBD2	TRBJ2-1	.	TGTGCCAGCAGTTCGACTAGCCCCGCAGGGTTCAATGAGCAGTTCTTC	CASSSTSPAGFNEQFF
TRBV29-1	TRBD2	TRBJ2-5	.	TGCAGCGCCCAAGGGACTAGCGGGAGTTGGGCCGGAGAGACCCAGTACTTC	CSAQGTSGSWAGETQYF
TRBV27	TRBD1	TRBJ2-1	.	TGTGCCAGCAGTTTCAGGGGGTTTAACAATGAGCAGTTCTTC	CASSFRGFNNEQFF
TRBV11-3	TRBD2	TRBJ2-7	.	TGTGCCAGCACCCTAGGCATGGCTAGCGGGAGGGCTTACGAGCAGTACTTC	CASTLGMASGRAYEQYF
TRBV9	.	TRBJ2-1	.	TGTGCCAGCAGCGTAAGCGGCTCAGCCGGGAATGAGCAGTTCTTC	CASSVSGSAGNEQFF
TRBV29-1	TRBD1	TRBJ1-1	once	TGCAGCGTAGACAGGGGGCGATACACTGAAGCTTTCTTT	CSVDRGRYTEAFF
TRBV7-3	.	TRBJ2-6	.	TGTGCCAGCAGCTTAACGTGGGCGAACTCTGGGGCCAACGTCCTGACTTTC	CASSLTWANSGANVLTF
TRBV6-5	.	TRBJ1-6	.	TGTGCCAGCAGCTACGGGGCAGTCCAATTTACCCTCCACTTT	CASSYGAVQFTLHF
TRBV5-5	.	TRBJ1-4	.	TGTGCCAGCACCCAGTTGGTGCAGCCTAATGAAAAACTGTTTTTT	CASTQLVQPNEKLFF
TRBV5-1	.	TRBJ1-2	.	TGCGCCAGCAGCTTAAAGGGGGATGGCTACACCTTC	CASSLKGDGYTF
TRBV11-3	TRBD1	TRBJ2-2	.	TGTGCCAGCAGCGTAACGACAGGGGTCGGGGAGCTGTTTTTT	CASSVTTGVGELFF
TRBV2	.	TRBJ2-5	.	TGTGCCAGTAGCCCCGCAGGGGCGGTGGAGACCCAGTACTTC	CASSPAGAVETQYF
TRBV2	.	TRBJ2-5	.	TGTGCCAGCCCGGGGGTAGAAGAGACCCAGTACTTC	CASPGVEETQYF
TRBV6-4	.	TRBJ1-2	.	TGTGCCAGCAGTGACGCGGGCTACACCTTC	CASSDAGYTF
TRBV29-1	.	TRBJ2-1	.	TGCAGCGCTACCAGACCCCCCTCCTACAATGAGCAGTTCTTC	CSATRPPSYNEQFF
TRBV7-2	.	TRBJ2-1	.	TGTGCCAGCAGCCCCACAGGTTACAATGAGCAGTTCTTC	CASSPTGYNEQFF
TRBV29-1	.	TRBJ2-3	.	TGCAGCGTTGATCCCCTTAGCACAGATACGCAGTATTTT	CSVDPLSTDTQYF
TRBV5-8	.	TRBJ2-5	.	TGTGCCAGCAGGCTAACAGGGACGGGAGAGACCCAGTACTTC	CASRLTGTGETQYF
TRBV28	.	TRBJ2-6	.	TGTGCCAGCGTAGTTGGAAGGGGAGGTGGGGCCAACGTCCTGACTTTC	CASVVGRGGGANVLTF
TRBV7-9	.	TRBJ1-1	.	TGTGCCAGCAGCTTAAGGGGGATCCGGCTCGTCGGAACGAACACTGAAGCTTTCTTT	CASSLRGIRLVGTNTEAFF
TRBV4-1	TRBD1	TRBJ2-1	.	TGCGCCAGCAGCCAACTCCCTCCGGGACAGGGGGCTAATGAGCAGTTCTTC	CASSQLPPGQGANEQFF
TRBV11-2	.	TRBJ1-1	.	TGTGCCAGCAGGACATTCGGCCTGAACACTGAAGCTTTCTTT	CASRTFGLNTEAFF
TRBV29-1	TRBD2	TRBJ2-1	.	TGCAGCGTGAGGAGGGAGGGCCCGGGAAATGAGCAGTTCTTC	CSVRREGPGNEQFF
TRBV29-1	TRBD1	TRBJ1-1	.	TGCAGCGTTGAGGGCAGGGGGCTACTACCCACTGAAGCTTTCTTT	CSVEGRGLLPTEAFF
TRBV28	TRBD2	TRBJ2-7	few	TGTGCCAGCAGTTTGTCACTAGCGGGCCCCTACGAGCAGTACTTC	CASSLSLAGPYEQYF
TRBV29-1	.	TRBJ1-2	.	TGCAGCGCCGTCAAAGGGAGTCTCTTTAACTATGGCTACACCTTC	CSAVKGSLFNYGYTF
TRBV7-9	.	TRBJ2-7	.	TGTGCCAGCAGCGGGCAGGCCCCAACCTACGAGCAGTACTTC	CASSGQAPTYEQYF
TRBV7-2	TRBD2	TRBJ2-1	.	TGTGCCAGCAGCTTATACGCGGGGGGACACAATGAGCAGTTCTTC	CASSLYAGGHNEQFF
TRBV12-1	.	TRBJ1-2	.	TGTGCCAGCAGCTTTGAAGGGGGATTGTATGGCTACACCTTC	CASSFEGGLYGYTF
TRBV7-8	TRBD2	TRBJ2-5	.	TGTGCCAGCAGCCAGCGGACTAGCGGGAGGTCTAAGGAGACCCAGTACTTC	CASSQRTSGRSKETQYF
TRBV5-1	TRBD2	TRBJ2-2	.	TGCGCCAGCAGCTTGGTCAGGGAGGGGACCGGGGAGCTGTTTTTT	CASSLVREGTGELFF
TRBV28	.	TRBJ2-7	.	TGTGCCAGCGGAATCGGAGCCTCCTACGAGCAGTACTTC	CASGIGASYEQYF
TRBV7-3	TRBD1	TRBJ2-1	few	TGTGCCAGCAGCTTAACGGGGACAGGGTTCAATGAGCAGTTCTTC	CASSLTGTGFNEQFF
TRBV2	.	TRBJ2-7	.	TGTGCCAGCAGTGAATTCGGCTACGAGCAGTACTTC	CASSEFGYEQYF
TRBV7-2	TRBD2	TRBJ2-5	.	TGTGCCAGCAGATCCGGACTAGCGGGAGAAGAGACCCAGTACTTC	CASRSGLAGEETQYF
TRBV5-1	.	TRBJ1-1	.	TGCGCCACCTCGCGGTCTACAGGCCCGTCTGAAGCTTTCTTT	CATSRSTGPSEAFF
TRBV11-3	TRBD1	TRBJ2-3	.	TGTGCCAGCAGCTCAAGACAGGGGGCAGATACGCAGTATTTT	CASSSRQGADTQYF
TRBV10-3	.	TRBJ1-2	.	TGTGCCATCAGTTTTCCAGGGAACTATGGCTACACCTTC	CAISFPGNYGYTF
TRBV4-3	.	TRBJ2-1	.	TGCGCCAGCAGCCAAGCGTTAGCGCTGGGGAATGAGCAGTTCTTC	CASSQALALGNEQFF
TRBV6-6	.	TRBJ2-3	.	TGTGCCACCAAACCCGATGGCACCCCAGATACGCAGTATTTT	CATKPDGTPDTQYF
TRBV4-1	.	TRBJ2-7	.	TGCGCCAGCAGCCAAGTGGCCAGGAACGAGCAGTACTTC	CASSQVARNEQYF
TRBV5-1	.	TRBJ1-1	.	TGCGCCAGCAGCACTACTCCCGGGACCACTGAAGCTTTCTTT	CASSTTPGTTEAFF
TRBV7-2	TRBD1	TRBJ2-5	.	TGTGCCAGCAACCGGGGACAGGGGTACCAAGAGACCCAGTACTTC	CASNRGQGYQETQYF
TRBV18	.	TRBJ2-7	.	TGTGCCAGCTCACCGTTGGGCAGTCGGAAGCTCACACCCTCTCTACTCTACGAGCAGTACTTC	CASSPLGSRKLTPSLLYEQYF
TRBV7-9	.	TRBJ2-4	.	TGTGCCAGCAGCTTTAGAGGTGATAAAAACATTCAGTACTTC	CASSFRGDKNIQYF
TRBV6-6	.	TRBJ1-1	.	TGTGCCAGCAGTTACGGGGGACCGAGCGCTGAAGCTTTCTTT	CASSYGGPSAEAFF
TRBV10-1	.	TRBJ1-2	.	TGCGCCAGCAGTGAGAGCAGGGCGGGTGGCTACACCTTC	CASSESRAGGYTF
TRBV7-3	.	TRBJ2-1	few	TGTGCCAGCAGCCTCCAGGGACATGAGCAGTTCTTC	CASSLQGHEQFF
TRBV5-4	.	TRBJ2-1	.	TGTGCCAGCAGCTTGCAAGACTTAGGCAGTGAGCAGTTCTTC	CASSLQDLGSEQFF
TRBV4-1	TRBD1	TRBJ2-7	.	TGCGCCAGCAGCCAAGGCCAGGGGGCTTCTTACGAGCAGTACTTC	CASSQGQGASYEQYF
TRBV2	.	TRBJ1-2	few	TGTGCCAGCAGCGAGACGGCAGGGACTCGTGGCTACACCTTC	CASSETAGTRGYTF
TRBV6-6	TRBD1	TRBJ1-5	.	TGTGCCAGCAGTATGGGACAGTCAAGCAATCAGCCCCAGCATTTT	CASSMGQSSNQPQHF
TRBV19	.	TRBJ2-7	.	TGTGCCAGTAGTATTGGCCTCGGGGCGCCCGAGCAGTACTTC	CASSIGLGAPEQYF